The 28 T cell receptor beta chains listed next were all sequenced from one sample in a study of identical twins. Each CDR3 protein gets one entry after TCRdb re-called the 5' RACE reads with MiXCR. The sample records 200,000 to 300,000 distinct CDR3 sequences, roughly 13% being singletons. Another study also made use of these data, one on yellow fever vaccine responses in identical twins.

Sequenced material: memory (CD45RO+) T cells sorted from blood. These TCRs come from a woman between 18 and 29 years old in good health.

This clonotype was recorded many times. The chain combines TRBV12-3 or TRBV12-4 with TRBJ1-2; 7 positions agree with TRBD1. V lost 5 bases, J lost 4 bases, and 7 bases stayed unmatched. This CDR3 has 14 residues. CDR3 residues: CASSNQDRIYGYTF. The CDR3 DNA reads TGTGCCAGCAGTAACCAGGACAGGATCTATGGCTACACCTTC.

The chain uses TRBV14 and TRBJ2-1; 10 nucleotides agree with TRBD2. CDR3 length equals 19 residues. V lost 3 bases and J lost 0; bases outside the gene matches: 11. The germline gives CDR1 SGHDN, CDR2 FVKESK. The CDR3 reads CASSHYLGSGRTSYNEQFF. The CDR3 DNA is TGTGCCAGCAGCCACTACCTTGGTAGCGGGAGGACCTCCTACAATGAGCAGTTCTTC.

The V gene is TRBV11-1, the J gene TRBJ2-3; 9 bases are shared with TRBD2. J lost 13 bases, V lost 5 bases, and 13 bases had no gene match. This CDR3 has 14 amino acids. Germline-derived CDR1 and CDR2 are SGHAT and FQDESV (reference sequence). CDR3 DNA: TGTGCCAGCAGCCACTCACAACTAGCGGGCTGGGAGTATTTT. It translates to CASSHSQLAGWEYF.

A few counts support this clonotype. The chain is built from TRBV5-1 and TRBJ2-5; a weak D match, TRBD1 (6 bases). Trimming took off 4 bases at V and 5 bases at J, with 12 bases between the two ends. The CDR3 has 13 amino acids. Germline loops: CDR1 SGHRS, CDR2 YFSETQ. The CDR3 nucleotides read TGCGCCAGCAGCACTGGGGACACGGAGACCCAGTACTTC. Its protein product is CASSTGDTETQYF.

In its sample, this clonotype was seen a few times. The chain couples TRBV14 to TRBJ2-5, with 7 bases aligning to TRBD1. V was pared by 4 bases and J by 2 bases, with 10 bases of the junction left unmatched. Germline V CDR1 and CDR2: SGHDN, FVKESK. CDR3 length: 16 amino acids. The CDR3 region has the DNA TGTGCCAGCAGCCTTGGCCTTGGGACAGCTCAAGAGACCCAGTACTTC. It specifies CASSLGLGTAQETQYF.

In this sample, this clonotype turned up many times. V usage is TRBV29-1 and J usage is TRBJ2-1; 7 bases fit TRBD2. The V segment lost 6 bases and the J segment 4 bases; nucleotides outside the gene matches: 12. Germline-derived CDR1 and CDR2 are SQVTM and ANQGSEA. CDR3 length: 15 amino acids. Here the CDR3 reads CSVRKGTNDYNEQFF. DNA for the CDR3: TGCAGCGTGCGCAAAGGGACTAACGATTACAATGAGCAGTTCTTC.

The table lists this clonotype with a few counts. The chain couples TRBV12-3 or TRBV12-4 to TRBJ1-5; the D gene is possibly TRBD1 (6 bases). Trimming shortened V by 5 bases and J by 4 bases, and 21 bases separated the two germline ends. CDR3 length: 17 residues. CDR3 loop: CASSLRQALVGNQPQHF. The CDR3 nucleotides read TGTGCCAGCAGTCTGCGACAGGCCCTGGTTGGGAATCAGCCCCAGCATTTT.

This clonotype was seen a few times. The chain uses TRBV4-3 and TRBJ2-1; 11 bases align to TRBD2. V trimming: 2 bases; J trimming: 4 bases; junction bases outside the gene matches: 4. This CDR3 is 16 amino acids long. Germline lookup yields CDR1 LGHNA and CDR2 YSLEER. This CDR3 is CASSQLAGGLYNEQFF. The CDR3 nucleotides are TGCGCCAGCAGCCAACTAGCGGGAGGATTGTACAATGAGCAGTTCTTC.

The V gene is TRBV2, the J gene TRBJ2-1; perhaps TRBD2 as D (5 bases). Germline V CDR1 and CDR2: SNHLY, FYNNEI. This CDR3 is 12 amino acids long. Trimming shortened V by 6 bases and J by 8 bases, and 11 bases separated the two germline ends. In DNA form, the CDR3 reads TGTGCCAGCAGGGCGGGTGTGGATGAGCAGTTCTTC. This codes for CASRAGVDEQFF.

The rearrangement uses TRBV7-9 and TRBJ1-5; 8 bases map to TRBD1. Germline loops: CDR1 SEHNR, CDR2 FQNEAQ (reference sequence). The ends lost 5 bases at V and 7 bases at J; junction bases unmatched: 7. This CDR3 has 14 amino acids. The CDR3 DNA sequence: TGTGCCAGCAGCGGTCAGGGGGCGGGACAGCCCCAGCATTTT. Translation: CASSGQGAGQPQHF.

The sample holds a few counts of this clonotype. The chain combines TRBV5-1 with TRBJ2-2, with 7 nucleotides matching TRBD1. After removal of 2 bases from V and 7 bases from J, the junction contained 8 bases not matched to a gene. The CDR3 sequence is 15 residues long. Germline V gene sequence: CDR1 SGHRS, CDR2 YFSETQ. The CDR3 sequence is CASSFMSRGIGELFF. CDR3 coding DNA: TGCGCCAGCAGCTTTATGTCCAGGGGGATCGGGGAGCTGTTTTTT.

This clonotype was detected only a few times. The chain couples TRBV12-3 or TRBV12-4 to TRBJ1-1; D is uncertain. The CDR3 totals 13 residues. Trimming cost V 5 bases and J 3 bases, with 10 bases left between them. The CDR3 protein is CASSLSGDTEAFF. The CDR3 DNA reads TGTGCCAGCAGTCTTAGCGGGGACACTGAAGCTTTCTTT.

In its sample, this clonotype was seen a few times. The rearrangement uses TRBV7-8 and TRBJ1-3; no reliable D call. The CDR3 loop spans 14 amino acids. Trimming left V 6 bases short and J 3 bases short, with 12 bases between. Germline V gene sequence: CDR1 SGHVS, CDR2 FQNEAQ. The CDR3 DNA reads TGTGCCAGCAGATACGAGGAACGTGGAAACACCATATATTTT. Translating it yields CASRYEERGNTIYF.

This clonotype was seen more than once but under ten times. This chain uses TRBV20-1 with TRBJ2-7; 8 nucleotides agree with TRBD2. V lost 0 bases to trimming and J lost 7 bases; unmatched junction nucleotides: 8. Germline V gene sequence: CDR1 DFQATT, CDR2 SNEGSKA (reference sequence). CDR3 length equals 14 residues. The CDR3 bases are TGCAGTGCTAGAGATGGGAGCGGGAGTGAGGAGCAGTACTTC. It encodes CSARDGSGSEEQYF.

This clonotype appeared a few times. The DNA for the CDR3 is TGTGCCAGCAGCTTACAACCGAGAGATACGCAGTATTTT. This codes for CASSLQPRDTQYF. V gene TRBV7-2 combines with J gene TRBJ2-3, with D hard to call. CDR3 length equals 13 residues. V lost 2 bases and J 5 bases, leaving 8 bases between the germline ends. Germline CDR1 is SGHTA and CDR2 is FQGNSA.

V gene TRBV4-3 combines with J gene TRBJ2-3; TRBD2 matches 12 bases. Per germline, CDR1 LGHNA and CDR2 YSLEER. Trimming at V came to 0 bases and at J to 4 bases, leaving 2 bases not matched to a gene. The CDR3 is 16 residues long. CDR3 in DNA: TGCGCCAGCAGCCAAGAGACTAGCGGGAGCTCAGATACGCAGTATTTT. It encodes CASSQETSGSSDTQYF.

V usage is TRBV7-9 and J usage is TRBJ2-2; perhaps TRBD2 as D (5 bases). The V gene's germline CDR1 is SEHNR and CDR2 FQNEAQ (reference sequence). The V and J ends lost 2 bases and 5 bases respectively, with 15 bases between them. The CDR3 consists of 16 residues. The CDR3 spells CASSLRFLAGTGELFF. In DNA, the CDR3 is TGTGCCAGCAGCTTAAGGTTCCTAGCCGGTACCGGGGAGCTGTTTTTT.

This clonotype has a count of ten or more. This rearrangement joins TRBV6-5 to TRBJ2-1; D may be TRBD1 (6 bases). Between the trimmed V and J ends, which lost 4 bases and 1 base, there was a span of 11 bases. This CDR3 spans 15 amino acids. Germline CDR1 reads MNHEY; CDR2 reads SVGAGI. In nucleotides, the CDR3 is TGTGCCAGCAGTTTGACACAGGGTTCCTACAATGAGCAGTTCTTC. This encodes CASSLTQGSYNEQFF.

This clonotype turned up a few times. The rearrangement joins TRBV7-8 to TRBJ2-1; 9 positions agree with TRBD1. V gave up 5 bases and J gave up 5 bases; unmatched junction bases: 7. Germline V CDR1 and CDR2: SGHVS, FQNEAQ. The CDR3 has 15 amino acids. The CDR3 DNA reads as TGTGCCAGCAGCCTCCGGGACAGGGTTCACAATGAGCAGTTCTTC. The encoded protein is CASSLRDRVHNEQFF.

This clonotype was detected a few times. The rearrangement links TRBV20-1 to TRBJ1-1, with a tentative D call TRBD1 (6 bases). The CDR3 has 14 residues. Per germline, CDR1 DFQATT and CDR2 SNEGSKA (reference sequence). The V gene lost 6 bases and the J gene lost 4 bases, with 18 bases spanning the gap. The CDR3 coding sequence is TGCAGTGCCCCAACCCCAGGGGAGGTCACTGAAGCTTTCTTT. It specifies CSAPTPGEVTEAFF.

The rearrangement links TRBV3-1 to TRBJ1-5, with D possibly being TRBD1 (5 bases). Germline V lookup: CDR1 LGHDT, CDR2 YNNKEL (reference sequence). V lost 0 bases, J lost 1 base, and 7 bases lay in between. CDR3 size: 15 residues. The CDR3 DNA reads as TGTGCCAGCAGCCAAGATGGGGGGAGCAATCAGCCCCAGCATTTT. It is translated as CASSQDGGSNQPQHF.

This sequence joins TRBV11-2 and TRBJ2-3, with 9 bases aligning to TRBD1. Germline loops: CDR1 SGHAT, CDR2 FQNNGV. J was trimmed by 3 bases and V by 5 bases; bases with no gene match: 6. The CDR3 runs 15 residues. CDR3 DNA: TGTGCCAGCAGCCCAAGGACAGGGGAGACAGATACGCAGTATTTT. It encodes CASSPRTGETDTQYF.

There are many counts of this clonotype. CDR3 in amino acids: CASTRGGTNNNEQFF. The CDR3 DNA is TGTGCCAGCACCCGAGGGGGGACTAACAACAATGAGCAGTTCTTC. The chain uses TRBV7-2 and TRBJ2-1; TRBD2 is a possible D gene (7 bases). V was shortened by 7 bases and J by 5 bases, with 18 bases between the two germline ends. The CDR3 has 15 residues. CDR1 is SGHTA and CDR2 is FQGNSA in the germline V gene.

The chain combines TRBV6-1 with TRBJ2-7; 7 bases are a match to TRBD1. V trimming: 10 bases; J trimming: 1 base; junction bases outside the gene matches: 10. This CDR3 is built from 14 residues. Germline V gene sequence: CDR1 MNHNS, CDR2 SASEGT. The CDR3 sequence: CANHRDRVSYEQYF. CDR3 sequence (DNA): TGTGCCAACCACCGGGACAGAGTATCCTACGAGCAGTACTTC.

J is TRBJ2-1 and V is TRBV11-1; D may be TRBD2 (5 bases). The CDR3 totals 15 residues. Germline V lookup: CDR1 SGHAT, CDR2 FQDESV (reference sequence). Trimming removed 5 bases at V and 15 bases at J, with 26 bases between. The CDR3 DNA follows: TGTGCCAGCAGCCTTTCCACCCGTTCTACTAGGGCGGTGTTCTTC. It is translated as CASSLSTRSTRAVFF.

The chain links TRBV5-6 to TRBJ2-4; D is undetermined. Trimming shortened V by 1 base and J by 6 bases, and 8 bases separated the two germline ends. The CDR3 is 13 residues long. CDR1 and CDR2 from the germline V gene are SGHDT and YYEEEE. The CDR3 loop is CASSLYPINIQYF. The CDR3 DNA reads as TGTGCCAGCAGCTTGTACCCTATAAACATTCAGTACTTC.

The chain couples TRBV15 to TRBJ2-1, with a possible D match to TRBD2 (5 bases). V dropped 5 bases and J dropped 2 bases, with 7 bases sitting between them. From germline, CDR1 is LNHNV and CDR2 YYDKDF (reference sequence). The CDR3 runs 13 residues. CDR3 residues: CATSAGTYNEQFF. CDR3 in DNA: TGTGCCACCAGCGCCGGGACCTACAATGAGCAGTTCTTC.

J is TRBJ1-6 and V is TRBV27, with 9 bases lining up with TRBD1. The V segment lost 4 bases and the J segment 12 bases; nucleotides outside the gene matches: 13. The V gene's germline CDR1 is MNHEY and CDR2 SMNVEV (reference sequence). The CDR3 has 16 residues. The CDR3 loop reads CASSYSMGQGIRPLHF. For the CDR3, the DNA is TGTGCCAGCAGTTACTCCATGGGACAGGGTATTAGACCCCTCCACTTT.